Here is one T cell receptor beta chain with its context. Its antigen is not known. This table comes from immunoSEQ multiplex PCR, and its TCRdb copy is limited to in-frame clones, with some not included. The repertoire holds about 120,000 clones, with 91% as singletons. This sample is drawn from a study of T cell responses to AZD1222 COVID-19 vaccine. The overall study: Recipients boosted at about 4 weeks or about 12 weeks are pooled. Points from the study as a whole: Recipients of AZD1222 seropositive at baseline numbered only five or six. No day 14 peak samples; only post-peak repertoires were characterized.

The germline V gene encodes CDR1 SGDLS and CDR2 YYNGEE. The CDR3 sequence is 12 residues long. V lost 0 bases to trimming and J lost 7 bases, with 7 bases between them. The chain has TRBV9 and TRBJ1-1; D uncertain. This clonotype was sampled from an adult in good health. This specimen was peripheral blood, taken on day 0 of AZD1222 vaccination. Here the CDR3 reads CASSVEGNEAFF. The CDR3 DNA follows: TGTGCCAGCAGCGTAGAAGGTAATGAAGCTTTCTTT.